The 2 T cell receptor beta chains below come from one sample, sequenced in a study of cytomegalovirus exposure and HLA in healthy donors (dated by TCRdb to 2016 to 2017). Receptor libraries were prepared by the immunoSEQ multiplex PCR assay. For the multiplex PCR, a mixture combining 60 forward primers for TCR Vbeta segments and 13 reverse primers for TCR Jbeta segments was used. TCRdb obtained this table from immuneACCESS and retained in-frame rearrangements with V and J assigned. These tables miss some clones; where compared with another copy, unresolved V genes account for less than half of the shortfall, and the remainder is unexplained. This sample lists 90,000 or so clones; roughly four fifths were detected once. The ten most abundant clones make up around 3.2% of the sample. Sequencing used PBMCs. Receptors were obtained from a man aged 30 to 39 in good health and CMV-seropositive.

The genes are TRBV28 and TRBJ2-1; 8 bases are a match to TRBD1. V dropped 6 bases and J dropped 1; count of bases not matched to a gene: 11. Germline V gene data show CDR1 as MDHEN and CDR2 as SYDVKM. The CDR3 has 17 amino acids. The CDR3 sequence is CASRPDQGAVSYNEQFF. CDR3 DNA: TGTGCCAGCAGGCCCGACCAGGGGGCGGTTTCCTACAATGAGCAGTTCTTC.

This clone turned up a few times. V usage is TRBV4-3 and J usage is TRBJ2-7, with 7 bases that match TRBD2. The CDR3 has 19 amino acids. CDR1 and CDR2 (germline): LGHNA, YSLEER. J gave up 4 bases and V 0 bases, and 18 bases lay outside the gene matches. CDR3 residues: CASSQDLTRDYQWWYEQYF. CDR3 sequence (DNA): TGCGCCAGCAGCCAAGATTTAACTAGGGACTACCAGTGGTGGTACGAGCAGTACTTC.